Below, 23 T cell receptor beta chains from the same sample are listed, as sequenced in a study of T-cell memory formation after mild COVID-19. One entry per CDR3 protein results from TCRdb running MiXCR on the 5' RACE reads. The repertoire includes hundreds of thousands of distinct CDR3 sequences, approximately 25% of them detected once, and roughly an eighth sits in the top ten. What was sequenced was PBMCs or a T cell subset sorted from them (not recorded which). The receptors were gathered from an adult woman who had mild COVID-19 (a few samples of this study predate the infection). Cell type and time point are not known.

The chain has TRBV5-1 and TRBJ2-7; D gene uncertain. CDR1 and CDR2 (germline): SGHRS, YFSETQ. Trimming pared 0 bases from V and 4 bases from J, leaving 8 bases between. The CDR3 extends over 13 amino acids. CDR3 loop: CASSLDPRYEQYF. The CDR3, as DNA: TGCGCCAGCAGCTTGGATCCTCGGTACGAGCAGTACTTC.

The V gene is TRBV20-1, the J gene TRBJ2-3, with 11 bases identical to TRBD2. The CDR3 runs to 14 residues. The V and J ends lost 6 bases and 0 bases, in that order; junction bases with no gene match: 2. The germline CDR1 and CDR2 sequences are DFQATT and SNEGSKA (reference sequence). The CDR3 region is CSARLAGSTDTQYF. The CDR3 DNA is TGCAGTGCGCGACTAGCGGGAAGCACAGATACGCAGTATTTT.

This clonotype was found a few times. The chain recombines TRBV29-1 with TRBJ1-2; no firm D call. The CDR3 spans 12 residues. Germline loops: CDR1 SQVTM, CDR2 ANQGSEA. V dropped 6 bases and J dropped 5 bases, with 13 bases sitting between them. The CDR3 DNA follows: TGCAGCGTAAAAGGAGTTCGGTATGGCTACACCTTC. It translates to CSVKGVRYGYTF. Drawing the rest from reference TRBV29-1 and TRBJ1-2, the complete variable domain is SAVISQKPSRDICQRGTSLTIQCQVDSQVTMMFWYRQQPGQSLTLIATANQGSEATYESGFVIDKFPISRPNLTFSTLTVSNMSPEDSSIYLCSVKGVRYGYTFGSGTRLTVV.

The CDR3 coding sequence is TGTGCCAGCAGTCCCCGCCGGGGCGATCACGAGCAGTACTTC. Amino acids: CASSPRRGDHEQYF. This sequence joins TRBV27 and TRBJ2-7; D may match TRBD1 or TRBD2 (5 bases each). Germline V CDR1 and CDR2: MNHEY, SMNVEV (reference sequence). V shed 5 bases and J shed 5 bases, with 16 bases lying between them. This CDR3 is built from 14 residues.

This clonotype was picked up a small number of times. This sequence joins TRBV20-1 and TRBJ2-7, with 12 bases fitting TRBD2. CDR3 length: 15 residues. J gave up 2 bases and V 6 bases, and 8 bases lay outside the gene matches. CDR1 is DFQATT and CDR2 is SNEGSKA in the germline V gene (reference sequence). As DNA, the CDR3 is TGCAGTGCCGGGACTAGCGGGCCTGGGGCCTACGAGCAGTACTTC. Translation: CSAGTSGPGAYEQYF.

In its sample, this clonotype was seen many times. This chain uses TRBV4-1 with TRBJ2-1, with 12 bases identical to TRBD2. The J segment lost 6 bases and the V segment lost 0 bases, leaving 3 bases of the junction unmatched. Germline V gene sequence: CDR1 MGHRA, CDR2 YSYEKL. The CDR3 contains 16 residues. In nucleotides, the CDR3 is TGCGCCAGCAGCCAAGAACTAGCGGGGGGAGCCAATGAGCAGTTCTTC. It yields the protein CASSQELAGGANEQFF.

The chain is built from TRBV2 and TRBJ2-3; TRBD2 might be the D (6 bases). CDR3 length equals 14 residues. Looked up from germline, CDR1 is SNHLY and CDR2 is FYNNEI. Trimming took 8 bases from V and 3 from J, leaving 15 bases between them. The CDR3 nucleotides read TGTGCCAGCGCCTGGGACTCCTCGACAGATACGCAGTATTTT. Protein product: CASAWDSSTDTQYF.

The sample holds a few counts of this clonotype. This sequence joins TRBV20-1 and TRBJ2-5; D gene unclear. V was clipped by 3 bases and J by 5 bases, with 13 bases between them. This CDR3 contains 13 residues. The germline V gene encodes CDR1 DFQATT and CDR2 SNEGSKA (reference sequence). The CDR3 nucleotides are TGCAGTGCTAGTCCCTCGGCGAAGGAGACCCAGTACTTC. It codes for CSASPSAKETQYF.

Written as DNA, the CDR3 is TGTGCCAGCAGTCCGTACGGGACAGGGGATCAGACCCAGTACTTC. This sequence encodes CASSPYGTGDQTQYF. The J gene is TRBJ2-5, the V gene TRBV27, with 10 bases lining up with TRBD1. Germline V lookup: CDR1 MNHEY, CDR2 SMNVEV (reference sequence). The V gene end was trimmed by 5 bases and the J gene end by 6 bases; junction bases not matched to a gene: 9. The CDR3 has 15 amino acids.

This chain joins TRBV23-1 and TRBJ1-5; no clear D. TRBV23-1 is placed among ORFs of uncertain function. CDR3 length: 15 amino acids. Trimming removed 2 bases from V and 6 bases from J, with 14 bases in between. This chain's CDR3 is CASSQGLGRGQPQHF. The CDR3 DNA reads TGCGCCAGCAGTCAAGGTTTGGGCCGAGGTCAGCCCCAGCATTTT.

This clonotype came up a few times. The chain is built from TRBV7-3 and TRBJ2-2; perhaps TRBD1 as D (6 bases). V dropped 5 bases and J dropped 6 bases, with 10 bases sitting between them. The V gene's germline CDR1 is SGHTA and CDR2 FQGTGA. The CDR3 consists of 13 residues. The DNA for the CDR3 is TGTGCCAGCAGCCCACAGGGATCCGGGGAGCTGTTTTTT. Translation gives CASSPQGSGELFF.

The chain carries TRBV11-3 and TRBJ2-7; perhaps TRBD1 as D (5 bases). The CDR3 sequence is 13 residues long. V lost 8 bases and J lost 0, with 11 bases in between. The germline V gene encodes CDR1 SGHNT and CDR2 YENEEA. The CDR3 DNA is TGTGCCAGCCGACAGAAAAGCTCCTACGAGCAGTACTTC. Residues: CASRQKSSYEQYF.

The chain joins TRBV11-2 to TRBJ1-2; TRBD1 is a possible D gene (5 bases). Trimming pared 7 bases from V and 8 bases from J, leaving 23 bases between. Germline values: CDR1 SGHAT, CDR2 FQNNGV. The CDR3 runs 15 residues. CDR3 coding DNA: TGTGCCAGCACACCCATGGGGGGACCGCTGGAGGGCTACACCTTC. Its translation: CASTPMGGPLEGYTF.

This clonotype was observed a handful of times. The chain couples TRBV2 to TRBJ2-1; D remains ambiguous. V was trimmed by 3 bases and J by 9 bases, leaving 12 bases between them. Looked up from germline, CDR1 is SNHLY and CDR2 is FYNNEI. CDR3 length: 13 residues. CDR3 residues: CASSDGTTFEQFF. In DNA, the CDR3 is TGTGCCAGCAGTGATGGTACTACATTTGAGCAGTTCTTC.

This clonotype has only a few counts. J is TRBJ1-1 and V is TRBV24-1; 9 bases match TRBD1. CDR3 size: 14 residues. Germline CDR1 KGHDR, CDR2 SFDVKD. With 8 bases clipped from V and 2 bases from J, the junction kept 5 bases outside the gene matches. The CDR3 coding sequence is TGTGCCACCACTACGGGACAGGGAAACACTGAAGCTTTCTTT. It translates to CATTTGQGNTEAFF.

This chain uses TRBV29-1 with TRBJ1-2; 10 bases are a match to TRBD1. Trimming cost V 4 bases and J 2 bases; bases outside gene matches: 4. Germline V gene sequence: CDR1 SQVTM, CDR2 ANQGSEA. The CDR3 runs to 14 residues. The CDR3 sequence is CSVVGDRGNYGYTF. The CDR3 DNA is TGCAGCGTTGTCGGGGACAGGGGCAACTATGGCTACACCTTC.

Here the CDR3 reads CASSEVSDTQYF. Written as DNA, the CDR3 is TGTGCCAGCAGTGAAGTCTCAGATACGCAGTATTTT. V and J are TRBV2 and TRBJ2-3; D unclear. V dropped 1 base and J dropped 4 bases, with 3 bases sitting between them. This CDR3 has 12 residues. The germline gives CDR1 SNHLY, CDR2 FYNNEI.

The chain carries TRBV7-2 and TRBJ2-7, with D hard to call. The V gene's germline CDR1 is SGHTA and CDR2 FQGNSA. The CDR3 has 15 residues. V was trimmed by 1 base and J by 0 bases, leaving 10 bases between them. The CDR3 here is CASSLEGFTSYEQYF. CDR3 sequence (DNA): TGTGCCAGCAGCTTAGAGGGCTTCACCTCCTACGAGCAGTACTTC.

This clonotype has more than one count but fewer than ten. The rearrangement uses TRBV20-1 and TRBJ1-2; a weak D match, TRBD1 (5 bases). The CDR3 runs to 14 residues. The germline CDR1 and CDR2 sequences are DFQATT and SNEGSKA (reference sequence). The V end was cut by 6 bases, the J end by 5 bases, with 19 bases between. The CDR3: CSAQEEGRTYGYTF. The CDR3 DNA reads as TGCAGTGCCCAGGAGGAGGGGCGAACTTATGGCTACACCTTC.

The chain combines TRBV29-1 with TRBJ1-5, with D hard to call. The CDR3 contains 12 residues. Per the germline V gene, CDR1 is SQVTM and CDR2 is ANQGSEA. V lost 4 bases and J lost 3, with 7 bases in between. The CDR3 protein is CSVGGFNQPQHF. CDR3 nucleotide sequence: TGCAGCGTTGGGGGTTTCAATCAGCCCCAGCATTTT.

This clonotype was counted only a few times. The V gene is TRBV4-3, the J gene TRBJ2-7, with D maybe TRBD2 (6 bases). V lost 4 bases to trimming and J lost 3 bases, with 16 bases between them. This CDR3 has 15 amino acids. Per the germline V gene, CDR1 is LGHNA and CDR2 is YSLEER. The CDR3 loop is CASSPELGRSYEQYF. CDR3 nucleotide sequence: TGCGCCAGCAGCCCCGAACTCGGGAGAAGCTACGAGCAGTACTTC.

The gene calls are TRBV12-3 or TRBV12-4 and TRBJ1-2; D not certain. Deletions cut 3 bases from V and 4 bases from J, with 6 bases between. CDR3 length: 12 residues. CDR3 coding DNA: TGTGCCAGCAGTTTGAGACCCTATGGCTACACCTTC. Protein sequence: CASSLRPYGYTF.

In this sample, this clonotype turned up a few times. The chain recombines TRBV29-1 with TRBJ2-1; D gene ambiguous. The CDR3 has 10 residues. Trimming took 1 base from V and 7 from J, leaving 2 bases between them. Germline V lookup: CDR1 SQVTM, CDR2 ANQGSEA. CDR3 nucleotide sequence: TGCAGCGTTGAAGGGAATGAGCAGTTCTTC. It encodes CSVEGNEQFF.